Following are 10 T cell receptor beta chains from one sample sequenced in a study of T cell responses to AZD1222 COVID-19 vaccine. This table comes from immunoSEQ multiplex PCR, and its TCRdb copy is limited to in-frame clones, with some not included. Seen here are roughly 100,000 clones, roughly nine tenths observed once, and the top ten hold 45%. The sequencing here drew on peripheral blood, taken on day 0 of AZD1222 vaccination. These receptors were taken from an adult in good health.

The chain's CDR3 is CASSVRAPTEAFF. As DNA, the CDR3 is TGTGCCAGCAGTGTCAGGGCCCCCACTGAAGCTTTCTTT. The chain couples TRBV12-3 or TRBV12-4 to TRBJ1-1; D possibly corresponds to TRBD1 (5 bases). The CDR3 length is 13 residues. Trimming removed 5 bases at V and 4 bases at J, with 11 bases between.

The chain couples TRBV28 to TRBJ2-6; 7 bases map to TRBD1. The CDR3 sequence is 18 residues long. Germline V gene data show CDR1 as MDHEN and CDR2 as SYDVKM. Losses at the gene ends were 9 bases for V and 0 bases for J; bases not matched to a gene: 14. The CDR3 protein is CASKRGGQRRSGANVLTF. The CDR3 nucleotides read TGTGCCAGTAAACGAGGGGGACAGCGTCGCTCTGGGGCCAACGTCCTGACTTTC.

This sequence joins TRBV20-1 and TRBJ2-7, with D possibly being TRBD1 or TRBD2 (5 bases each). The CDR3 length is 12 residues. From germline, CDR1 is DFQATT and CDR2 SNEGSKA (reference sequence). The V end lost 3 bases, the J end lost 2 bases, and 8 bases lay between the germline ends. The DNA for the CDR3 is TGCAGTGCTAGTGGGGGAACCTACGAGCAGTACTTC. It yields the protein CSASGGTYEQYF.

The genes are TRBV3-1 (or the pseudogene TRBV3-2) and TRBJ1-1, with unresolved D. The CDR3 totals 14 residues. Germline assignment: CDR1 LGHDT and CDR2 YNNKEL (reference sequence). The V and J ends lost 4 bases and 0 bases respectively, with 9 bases between them. The CDR3 loop reads CASSLGLVNTEAFF. DNA for the CDR3: TGTGCCAGCAGCCTAGGACTGGTGAACACTGAAGCTTTCTTT.

The chain employs TRBV6-5 and TRBJ1-5; D gene uncertain. CDR1 MNHEY and CDR2 SVGAGI come from the germline V gene. Deletions cut 2 bases from V and 2 bases from J, with 4 bases between. CDR3 length: 13 amino acids. This chain's CDR3 is CASSYGGNQPQHF. DNA for the CDR3: TGTGCCAGCAGTTACGGGGGCAATCAGCCCCAGCATTTT.

V is TRBV28 and J is TRBJ1-2; D gene unclear. CDR3 length: 16 amino acids. The germline V gene encodes CDR1 MDHEN and CDR2 SYDVKM. Trimming removed 1 base at V and 2 bases at J, with 14 bases between. CDR3 nucleotide sequence: TGTGCCAGCAGTTTATCGGGCCCCAGCCAAAACTATGGCTACACCTTC. As protein: CASSLSGPSQNYGYTF.

CDR3 DNA: TGTGCCAGCTTCCCGGGACAGGGCATATACTCTGGAAACACCATATATTTT. Translating gives CASFPGQGIYSGNTIYF. This rearrangement joins TRBV28 to TRBJ1-3; 9 positions match TRBD1. The junction had 11 bases not matched to a gene; V was cut back by 8 bases and J by 0 bases. The CDR3 is 17 amino acids. Per the germline V gene, CDR1 is MDHEN and CDR2 is SYDVKM.

A few counts support this clone. The chain joins TRBV5-6 to TRBJ1-2, with 7 bases matching TRBD1. There are 13 residues in the CDR3. CDR1 and CDR2 (germline): SGHDT, YYEEEE. V shed 4 bases, J shed 2 bases, and the junction held 2 bases outside the gene matches. CDR3 coding DNA: TGTGCCAGCAGCGTCAGGGGGAACTATGGCTACACCTTC. It codes for CASSVRGNYGYTF. Full variable domain (remainder filled in from reference TRBV5-6 and TRBJ1-2): DAGVTQSPTHLIKTRGQQVTLRCSPKSGHDTVSWYQQALGQGPQFIFQYYEEEERQRGNFPDRFSGHQFPNYSSELNVNALLLGDSALYLCASSVRGNYGYTFGSGTRLTVV.

The V and J genes are TRBV19 and TRBJ2-7, with 9 positions matching TRBD2. The germline V gene encodes CDR1 LNHDA and CDR2 SQIVND (reference sequence). J gave up 5 bases and V 3 bases, and 5 bases lay outside the gene matches. This CDR3 spans 14 amino acids. The CDR3 sequence: CASSIGTSMDEQYF. The CDR3 DNA reads TGTGCCAGTAGTATTGGGACTAGCATGGACGAGCAGTACTTC.

This chain uses TRBV29-1 with TRBJ2-7, with TRBD1 identical over 8 bases. This CDR3 region has 12 residues. With 3 bases clipped from V and 7 bases from J, the junction kept 5 bases outside the gene matches. In germline, CDR1 is SQVTM, CDR2 ANQGSEA. CDR3 loop: CSVDRGPGEQYF. The CDR3 DNA is TGCAGCGTTGACAGGGGGCCGGGAGAGCAGTACTTC.